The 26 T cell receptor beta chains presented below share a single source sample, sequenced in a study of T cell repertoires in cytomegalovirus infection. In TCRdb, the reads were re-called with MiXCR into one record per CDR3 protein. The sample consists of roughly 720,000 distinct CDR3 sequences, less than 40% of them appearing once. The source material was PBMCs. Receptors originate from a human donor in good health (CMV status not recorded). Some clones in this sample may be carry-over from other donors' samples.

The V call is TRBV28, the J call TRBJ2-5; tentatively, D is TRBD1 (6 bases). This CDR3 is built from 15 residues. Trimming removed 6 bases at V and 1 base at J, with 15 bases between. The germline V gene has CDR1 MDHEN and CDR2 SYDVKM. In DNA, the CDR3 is TGTGCCAGCAGGCCACAAGGACAGTCCCAAGAGACCCAGTACTTC. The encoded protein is CASRPQGQSQETQYF.

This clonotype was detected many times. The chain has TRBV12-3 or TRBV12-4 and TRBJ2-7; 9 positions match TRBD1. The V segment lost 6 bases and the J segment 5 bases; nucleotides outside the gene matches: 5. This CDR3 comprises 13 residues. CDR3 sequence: CASSFRTGDEQYF. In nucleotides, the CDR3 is TGTGCCAGCAGCTTCCGGACAGGGGACGAGCAGTACTTC.

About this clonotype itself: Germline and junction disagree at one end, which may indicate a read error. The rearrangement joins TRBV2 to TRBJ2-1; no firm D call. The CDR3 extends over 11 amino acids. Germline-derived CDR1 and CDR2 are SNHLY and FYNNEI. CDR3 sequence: CDSLGYNEQFF. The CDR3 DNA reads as TGTGACAGCCTCGGGTACAATGAGCAGTTCTTC.

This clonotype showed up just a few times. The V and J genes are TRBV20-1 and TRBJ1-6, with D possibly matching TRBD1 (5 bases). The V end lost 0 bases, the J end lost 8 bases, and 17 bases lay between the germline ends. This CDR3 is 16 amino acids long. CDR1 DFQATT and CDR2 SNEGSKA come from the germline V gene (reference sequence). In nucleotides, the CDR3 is TGCAGTGCTAGAGAGGTAGAGGCAGGGATGGATTCACCCCTCCACTTT. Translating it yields CSAREVEAGMDSPLHF.

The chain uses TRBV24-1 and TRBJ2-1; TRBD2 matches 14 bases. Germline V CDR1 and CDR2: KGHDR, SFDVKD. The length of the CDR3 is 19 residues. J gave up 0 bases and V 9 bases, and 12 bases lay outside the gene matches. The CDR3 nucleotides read TGTGCCACCGAACGGCGGAGGACTAGCGGGAGGAACTCCTACAATGAGCAGTTCTTC. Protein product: CATERRRTSGRNSYNEQFF.

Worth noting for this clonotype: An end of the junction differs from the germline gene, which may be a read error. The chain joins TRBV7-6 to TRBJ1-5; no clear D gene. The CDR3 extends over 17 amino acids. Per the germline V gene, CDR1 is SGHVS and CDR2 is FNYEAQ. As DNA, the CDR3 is TGTGCCAGCAGCTTACGAGCTTCGGGCCTAGGCAATCAGACCCAGCATTTT. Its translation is CASSLRASGLGNQTQHF.

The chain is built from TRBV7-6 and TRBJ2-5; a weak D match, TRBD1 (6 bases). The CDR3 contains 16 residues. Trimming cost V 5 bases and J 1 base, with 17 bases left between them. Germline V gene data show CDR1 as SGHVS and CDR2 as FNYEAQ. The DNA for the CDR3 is TGTGCCAGCAGCCAGTCCTGGACAGTTATCCAAGAGACCCAGTACTTC. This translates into CASSQSWTVIQETQYF.

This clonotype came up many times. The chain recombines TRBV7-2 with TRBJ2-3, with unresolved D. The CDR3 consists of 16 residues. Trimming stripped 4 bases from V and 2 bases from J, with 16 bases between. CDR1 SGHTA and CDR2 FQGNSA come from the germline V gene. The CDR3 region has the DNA TGTGCCAGCAGCTATCTACACAGCGATTCCACAGATACGCAGTATTTT. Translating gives CASSYLHSDSTDTQYF.

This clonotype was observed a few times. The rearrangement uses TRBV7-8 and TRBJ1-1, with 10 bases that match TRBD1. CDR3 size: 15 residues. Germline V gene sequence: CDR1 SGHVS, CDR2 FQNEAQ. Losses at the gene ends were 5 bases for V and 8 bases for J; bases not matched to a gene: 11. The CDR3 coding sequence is TGTGCCAGCAGCGCTGACAGGGGGCTAGGCCCCGAAGCTTTCTTT. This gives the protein CASSADRGLGPEAFF.

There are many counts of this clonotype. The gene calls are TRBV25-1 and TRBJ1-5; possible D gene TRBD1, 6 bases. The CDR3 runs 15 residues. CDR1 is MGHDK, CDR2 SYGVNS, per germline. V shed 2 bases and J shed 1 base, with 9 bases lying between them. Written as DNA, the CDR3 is TGTGCCAGCAGTGAAACAGGGAACAGCAATCAGCCCCAGCATTTT. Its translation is CASSETGNSNQPQHF.

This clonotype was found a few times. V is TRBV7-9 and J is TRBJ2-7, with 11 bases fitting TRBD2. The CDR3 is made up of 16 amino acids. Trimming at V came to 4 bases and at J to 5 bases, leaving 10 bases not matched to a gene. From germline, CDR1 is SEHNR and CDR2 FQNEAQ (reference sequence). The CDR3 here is CASSSILAGDLDEQYF. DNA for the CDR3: TGTGCCAGCAGCTCTATACTAGCGGGAGATCTCGACGAGCAGTACTTC.

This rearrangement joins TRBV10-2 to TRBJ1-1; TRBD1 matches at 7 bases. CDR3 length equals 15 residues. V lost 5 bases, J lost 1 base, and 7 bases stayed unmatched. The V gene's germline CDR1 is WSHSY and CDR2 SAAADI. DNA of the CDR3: TGCGCCAGCAGTACCACGGACAGGCCGAACACTGAAGCTTTCTTT. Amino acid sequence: CASSTTDRPNTEAFF.

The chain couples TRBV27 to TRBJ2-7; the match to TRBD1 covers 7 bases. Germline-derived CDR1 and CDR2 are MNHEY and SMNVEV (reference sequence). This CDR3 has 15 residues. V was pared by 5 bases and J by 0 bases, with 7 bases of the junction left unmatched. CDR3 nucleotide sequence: TGTGCCAGCAGTGTTCCCCGGGACAGCTCCTACGAGCAGTACTTC. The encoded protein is CASSVPRDSSYEQYF.

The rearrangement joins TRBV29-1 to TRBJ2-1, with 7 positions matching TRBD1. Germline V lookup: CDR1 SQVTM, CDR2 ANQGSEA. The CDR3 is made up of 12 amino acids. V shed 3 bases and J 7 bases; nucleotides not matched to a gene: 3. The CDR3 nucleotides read TGCAGCGTTGACCGACAGGGTAATGAGCAGTTCTTC. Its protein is CSVDRQGNEQFF.

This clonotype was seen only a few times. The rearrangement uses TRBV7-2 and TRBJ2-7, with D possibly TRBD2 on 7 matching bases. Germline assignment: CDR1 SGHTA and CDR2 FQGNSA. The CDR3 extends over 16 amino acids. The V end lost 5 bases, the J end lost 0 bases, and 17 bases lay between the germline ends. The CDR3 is CASSGGGGGASYEQYF. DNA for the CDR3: TGTGCCAGCAGCGGGGGTGGGGGGGGGGCCTCCTACGAGCAGTACTTC.

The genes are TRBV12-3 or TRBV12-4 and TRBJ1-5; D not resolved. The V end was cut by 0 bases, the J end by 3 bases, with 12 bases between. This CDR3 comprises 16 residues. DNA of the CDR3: TGTGCCAGCAGTTTAGCGCTCAGGAATAACAATCAGCCCCAGCATTTT. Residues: CASSLALRNNNQPQHF.

CDR3 sequence: CSVDNPTYNEQFF. The CDR3 DNA is TGCAGCGTGGACAACCCGACCTACAATGAGCAGTTCTTC. The rearrangement uses TRBV29-1 and TRBJ2-1; D may be TRBD1 (5 bases). This CDR3 comprises 13 residues. V was pared by 6 bases and J by 2 bases, with 11 bases between. Germline loops: CDR1 SQVTM, CDR2 ANQGSEA.

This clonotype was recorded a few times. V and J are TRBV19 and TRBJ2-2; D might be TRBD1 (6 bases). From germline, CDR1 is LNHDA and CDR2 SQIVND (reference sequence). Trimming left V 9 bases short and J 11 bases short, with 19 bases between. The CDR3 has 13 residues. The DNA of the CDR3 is TGTGCCAGCCTTGGGCAGGGGCGGACCGAGCTGTTTTTT. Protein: CASLGQGRTELFF.

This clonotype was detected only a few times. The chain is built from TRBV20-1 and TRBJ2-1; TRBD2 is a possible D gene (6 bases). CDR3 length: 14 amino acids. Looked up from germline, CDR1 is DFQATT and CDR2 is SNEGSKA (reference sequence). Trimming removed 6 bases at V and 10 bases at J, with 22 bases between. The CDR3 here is CSAVHSGGAGEQFF. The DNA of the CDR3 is TGCAGTGCCGTACATAGCGGTGGGGCCGGGGAGCAGTTCTTC.

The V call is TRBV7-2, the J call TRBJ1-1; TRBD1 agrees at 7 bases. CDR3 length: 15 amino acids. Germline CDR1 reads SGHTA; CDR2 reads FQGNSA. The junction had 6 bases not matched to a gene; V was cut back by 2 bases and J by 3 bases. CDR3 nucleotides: TGTGCCAGCAGCTTAACGACAGGGCCAGACACTGAAGCTTTCTTT. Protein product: CASSLTTGPDTEAFF.

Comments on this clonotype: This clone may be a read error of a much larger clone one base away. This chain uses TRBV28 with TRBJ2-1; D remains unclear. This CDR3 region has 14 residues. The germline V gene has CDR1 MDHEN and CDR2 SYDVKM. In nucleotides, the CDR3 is TGTGCCCGCAGGAGATCCGACAAAGACAATGAGCAGTTCTTC. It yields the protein CARRRSDKDNEQFF.

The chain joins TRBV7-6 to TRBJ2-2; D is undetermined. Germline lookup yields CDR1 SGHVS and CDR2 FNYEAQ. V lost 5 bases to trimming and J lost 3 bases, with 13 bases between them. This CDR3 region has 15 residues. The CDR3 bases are TGTGCCAGCAGCCCACTCGGCCGTGACACCGGGGAGCTGTTTTTT. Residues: CASSPLGRDTGELFF. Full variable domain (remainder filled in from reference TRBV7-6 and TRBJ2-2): GAGVSQSPRYKVTKRGQDVALRCDPISGHVSLYWYRQALGQGPEFLTYFNYEAQQDKSGLPNDRFSAERPEGSISTLTIQRTEQRDSAMYRCASSPLGRDTGELFFGEGSRLTVL.

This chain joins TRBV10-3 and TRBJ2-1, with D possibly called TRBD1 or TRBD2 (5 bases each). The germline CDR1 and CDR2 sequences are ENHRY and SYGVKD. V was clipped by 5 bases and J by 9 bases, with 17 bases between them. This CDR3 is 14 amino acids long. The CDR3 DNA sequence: TGTGCCATCAGTTCAACCGGGACGAGATCTGAGCAGTTCTTC. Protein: CAISSTGTRSEQFF.

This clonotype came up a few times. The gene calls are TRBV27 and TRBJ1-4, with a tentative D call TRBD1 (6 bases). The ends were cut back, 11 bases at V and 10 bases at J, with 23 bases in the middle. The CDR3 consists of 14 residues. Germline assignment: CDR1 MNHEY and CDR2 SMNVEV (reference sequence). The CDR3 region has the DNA TGTGCCGTAAGGGAGGGGGGAGGAATTGGAAAACTGTTTTTT. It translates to CAVREGGGIGKLFF.

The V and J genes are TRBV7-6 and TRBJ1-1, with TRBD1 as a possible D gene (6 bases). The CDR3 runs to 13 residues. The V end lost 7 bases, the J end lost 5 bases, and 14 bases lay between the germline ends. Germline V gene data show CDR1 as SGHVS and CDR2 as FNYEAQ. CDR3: CASTGTGSTEAFF. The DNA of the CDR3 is TGTGCCAGCACCGGAACAGGGAGTACTGAAGCTTTCTTT.

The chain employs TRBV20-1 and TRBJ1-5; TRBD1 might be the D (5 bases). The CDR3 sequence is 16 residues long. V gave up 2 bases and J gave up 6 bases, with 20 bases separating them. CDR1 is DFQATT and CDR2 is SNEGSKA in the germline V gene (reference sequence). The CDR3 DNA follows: TGCAGTGCTAGATCCCCGGGACGGAGCTCCGCTCAGCCCCAGCATTTT. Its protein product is CSARSPGRSSAQPQHF.